The rows below give T cell receptor beta chains drawn from one sample of a study of technical replicates of blood from several donors. The data were produced by immunoSEQ multiplex PCR, yet TCRdb's version contains in-frame clones alone and is incomplete. Of tens of thousands of clones in the sample, over 85% were seen once. The sample comprised PBMCs. The source is a human donor in good health. Some clones in this sample may be carry-over from other donors' samples. CDR3s include the opening cysteine and the closing phenylalanine or tryptophan. D genes are given only for firm matches. Size is omitted from some rows. Given values are once, few, many or a class for expanded clones.

>.|TRBV5-6|17|TRBJ2-7|TRBD2
TGTGCCAGCAGCTTGGTTTCCGGGGGGGCCTTCCTTCCCGAGCAGTACTTC
CASSLVSGGAFLPEQYF
>.|TRBV11-2|16|TRBJ2-7|.
TGTGCCAGCAGCTTAGGAGTCACTACGGAAAGGAGTGGGCAGTACTTC
CASSLGVTTERSGQYF
>.|TRBV30|15|TRBJ2-2|TRBD2
TGTGCCTGGACCCCGCTAGCGGGAGTAACCGGGGAGCTGTTTTTT
CAWTPLAGVTGELFF
>.|TRBV25-1|13|TRBJ2-2|.
TGTGCCAGCAGTGACGGGTGGGCCGGGGAGCTGTTTTTT
CASSDGWAGELFF
>.|TRBV29-1|14|TRBJ2-2|TRBD2
TGCAGCGTTGAAACTAGCGGGAGAACCGGGGAGCTGTTTTTT
CSVETSGRTGELFF
>.|TRBV27|17|TRBJ1-2|TRBD1
TGTGCCAGCAGTTTATCCAAAGGAGGGGGCGGTCGGAAAGGCTACACCTTC
CASSLSKGGGGRKGYTF
>.|TRBV21-1|14|TRBJ1-6|.
TGTGCCAGCATCCCGGGACATCAGAATTCACCCCTCCACTTT
CASIPGHQNSPLHF
>.|TRBV7-9|15|TRBJ1-2|TRBD1
TGTGCCAGCAGCGAACCAGGGACAGGGAACTATGGCTACACCTTC
CASSEPGTGNYGYTF
>.|TRBV5-4|14|TRBJ1-1|.
TGTGCCAGCAGTTTCGGACAGACGAACACTGAAGCTTTCTTT
CASSFGQTNTEAFF
>.|TRBV2|14|TRBJ1-1|TRBD1
TGTGCCAGCAGTGGGGCAGGGGGCGATAATGAAGCTTTCTTT
CASSGAGGDNEAFF
>.|TRBV7-6|14|TRBJ2-1|TRBD2
TGTGCCAGCAGCCCCGGACTAGCGGGCCCTGAGCAGTTCTTC
CASSPGLAGPEQFF
>.|TRBV4-1|16|TRBJ2-2|.
TGCGCCAGCAGCCAAGATGGAGGGATGCCGAGGGGGGAGCTGTTTTTT
CASSQDGGMPRGELFF
>few|TRBV7-2|15|TRBJ1-1|TRBD1
TGTGCCAGCAGCTTAGAACCAGGGGGGAACACTGAAGCTTTCTTT
CASSLEPGGNTEAFF
>.|TRBV7-3|13|TRBJ2-3|.
TGTGCCAGCAGCCAGATCCGCGGGGATACGCAGTATTTT
CASSQIRGDTQYF
>.|TRBV6-5|14|TRBJ2-3|.
TGTGCCAGCAGAAGGGCAGGGAGCACAGATACGCAGTATTTT
CASRRAGSTDTQYF
>.|TRBV19|16|TRBJ1-4|.
TGTGCCAGTAGAGCCGCCGGTGCCGCGACTAATGAAAAACTGTTTTTT
CASRAAGAATNEKLFF
>few|TRBV30|15|TRBJ2-2|TRBD1
TGTGCCTGGGGAGGGGACAGGGGGCTGGGCGGGGAGCTGTTTTTT
CAWGGDRGLGGELFF
>.|TRBV6-1|14|TRBJ2-1|.
TGTGCCAGCAGTGAGACTAGCTCCTACAATGAGCAGTTCTTC
CASSETSSYNEQFF
>.|TRBV13|14|TRBJ2-1|TRBD1
TGTGCCAGCAGCCAGGGGGCGGGCGGGTATGAGCAGTTCTTC
CASSQGAGGYEQFF
>once|TRBV27|14|TRBJ2-3|.
TGTGCCAGCAGTTCACCAGGACACACAGATACGCAGTATTTT
CASSSPGHTDTQYF
>.|TRBV7-2|15|TRBJ2-7|TRBD2
TGTGCCAGCAGCTTACCCGGGACTAGTCCCCACGAGCAGTACTTC
CASSLPGTSPHEQYF
>once|TRBV6-5|15|TRBJ2-6|.
TGTGCCAGCACCTATCAGGGTCCCGGGGCCAACGTCCTGACTTTC
CASTYQGPGANVLTF
>.|TRBV11-3|11|TRBJ1-4|.
TGTCGAGGGAGGTCTGGAGAAAAACTGTTTTTT
CRGRSGEKLFF
>.|TRBV30|15|TRBJ1-5|.
TGTGCCTGGAGCGAAAAAAGACAGAACCCAGGGCCCCAGCATTTT
CAWSEKRQNPGPQHF
>medium-sized|TRBV5-4|13|TRBJ2-1|TRBD2
TGTGCCAGCAGCTTAGGACTAGCGGATGAGCAGTTCTTC
CASSLGLADEQFF
>.|TRBV15|14|TRBJ2-1|.
TGTGCCACCAGCAGAGCGGGAGTCCACAATGAGCAGTTCTTC
CATSRAGVHNEQFF
>.|TRBV4-1|17|TRBJ1-2|TRBD1
TGCGCCAGCAGCCAAGTCCCCGGACAGGGGGTTAACTATGGCTACACCTTC
CASSQVPGQGVNYGYTF
>.|TRBV5-6|13|TRBJ2-3|.
TGTGCCAGCAGCTCTCTGAGCACAGATACGCAGTATTTT
CASSSLSTDTQYF
>few|TRBV10-3|14|TRBJ1-6|.
TGTGCCATCAGTGAGGGGGGCCGAATCTCACCCCTCCACTTT
CAISEGGRISPLHF
>.|TRBV7-9|15|TRBJ2-7|.
TGTGCCAGCAGCTTAATGCGGGGCGCCGCCTACGAGCAGTACTTC
CASSLMRGAAYEQYF
>.|TRBV15|14|TRBJ2-7|.
TGTGCCACCAGCGCGGGGGCCAGGCTCTACGAGCAGTACTTC
CATSAGARLYEQYF
>.|TRBV11-3|13|TRBJ2-3|.
TGTGCCAGCAGCTTGGGGAGTGCAGATACGCAGTATTTT
CASSLGSADTQYF
>once|TRBV7-2|12|TRBJ2-7|.
TGTGCCAGCAGCCGGACTCCCTACGAGCAGTACTTC
CASSRTPYEQYF
>.|TRBV18|15|TRBJ2-5|TRBD1
TGTGCCAGCTCACCACGGGACAGAGTTATGGGGACCCAGTACTTC
CASSPRDRVMGTQYF
>.|TRBV7-8|14|TRBJ1-5|TRBD1
TGTGCCAGCAGCTTCGGGACAGGGATGGGGCCCCAGCATTTT
CASSFGTGMGPQHF
>.|TRBV7-3|15|TRBJ2-7|TRBD2
TGTGCCAGCAGCCCATCGGGCGGGAGGGCCTATGAGCAGTACTTC
CASSPSGGRAYEQYF
>.|TRBV5-8|15|TRBJ2-3|.
TGTGCCAGCAGCACCCCAGGGCGGAGCACAGATACGCAGTATTTT
CASSTPGRSTDTQYF
>.|TRBV1|18|TRBJ2-1|.
TGCACCAGCAGCCGACCGGATTTTAGTGGAGAAAATAAAGGTGAGCAGTTCTTC
CTSSRPDFSGENKGEQFF
>.|TRBV27|16|TRBJ2-4|TRBD1
TGTGCCACCGCGGACAGGGGGAATTTAGCCAAAAACATTCAGTACTTC
CATADRGNLAKNIQYF
>.|TRBV6-5|14|TRBJ2-7|.
TGTGCCAAACGCGCCAGGATACAGCTCTACGAGCAGTACTTC
CAKRARIQLYEQYF
>.|TRBV6-1|15|TRBJ2-5|TRBD1
TGTGCCAGCAATAGAGGGACAGGGGGCTTAGAGACCCAGTACTTC
CASNRGTGGLETQYF
>.|TRBV7-3|15|TRBJ2-1|TRBD2
TGTGCCAGCAGCCGAAAAAGCGGGATGGGCTATGAGCAGTTCTTC
CASSRKSGMGYEQFF
>.|TRBV25-1|11|TRBJ2-1|.
TGTGCCAGCAGCGCTAGTGTTCAGCAGTTCTTC
CASSASVQQFF
>.|TRBV19|14|TRBJ1-2|.
TGTGCCAGTAGTATATCGGAGGGACCTTATGGCTACACCTTC
CASSISEGPYGYTF
>.|TRBV4-3|13|TRBJ2-7|TRBD1
TGCGCCAGCAGCCGAGGACAGGGGTACGAGCAGTACTTC
CASSRGQGYEQYF
>few|TRBV13|14|TRBJ1-2|.
TGTGCCAGCAGCAAAGAGGCAGGGACACATGGCTACACCTTC
CASSKEAGTHGYTF